This entry is about one TCR beta chain. Its antigen is currently unknown. The germline V gene has CDR1 LGHNA and CDR2 YNFKEQ. The CDR3 length is 16 residues. V was cut by 5 bases and J by 0 bases, with 15 bases left in between. The data stem from a study of blood T cells in healthy people across ages. Study-wide findings and caveats: No conclusive comparison of naive versus antigen-experienced cells was possible with unsorted PBMCs.

The authors ran a second PCR of about 6 to 11 cycles using a sample-barcoded 5' primer and a J-beta primer mix. TCRdb reanalysed the 5' RACE reads using MiXCR and keeps one entry per CDR3 protein. The table shows roughly 1,300,000 distinct CDR3 sequences, with 59% occurring only once. Per sample, at least 5 micrograms of total RNA were extracted. Sequenced: blood. This clonotype was sampled from a man between 18 and 29 years old in good health. The chain uses TRBV4-2 and TRBJ2-3; D possibly corresponds to TRBD1 (6 bases). DNA for the CDR3: TGTGCCAGCAGCACGAACAGGGCGACTAGCACAGATACGCAGTATTTT. Translating it yields CASSTNRATSTDTQYF.